This T cell receptor (beta chain) was captured in a study of cytomegalovirus exposure and HLA in healthy donors. Germline V gene sequence: CDR1 SGHDN, CDR2 FVKESK. There are 16 residues in the CDR3. V shed 4 bases and J 8 bases; nucleotides not matched to a gene: 13. The table came from immunoSEQ multiplex PCR; TCRdb's copy has only in-frame clones and leaves some out. The sample lists under 350,000 clones, 65% to 90% occurring once. This receptor was obtained from a young woman in good health and CMV-seronegative. Sequencing was done on a sample of PBMCs. The V gene is TRBV14, the J gene TRBJ2-1; 8 nucleotides align to TRBD2. In DNA form, the CDR3 reads TGTGCCAGCAGCCCCCAAGGGGCGGGGGGAATATATGAGCAGTTCTTC. This encodes CASSPQGAGGIYEQFF. The entire variable domain, with the rest obtained from reference TRBV14 and TRBJ2-1, is as follows: EAGVTQFPSHSVIEKGQTVTLRCDPISGHDNLYWYRRVMGKEIKFLLHFVKESKQDESGMPNNRFLAERTGGTYSTLKVQPAELEDSGVYFCASSPQGAGGIYEQFFGPGTRLTVL.